These T cell receptor beta chains were read from a single sample in a study of OX40 agonist ivuxolimab in advanced cancers. Generated by immunoSEQ multiplex PCR, the TCRdb table keeps only in-frame clones and is missing some. The sample yields tens of thousands of clones, about 91% seen once. This specimen consisted of CD4+ or CD8+ T cells sorted from blood, obtained in a trial of the OX40 agonist ivuxolimab. The receptors come from an adult with an advanced solid tumor such as melanoma, head and neck, liver or kidney cancer. Each CDR3 is given with its conserved first and last residue. Fields, in order: V gene, D gene, clone size, J gene, CDR3 DNA, CDR3 protein. A D gene is named only where the DNA matches it firmly. Size is stated for part of the rows, as once, few or many counts, or as a class when the clone is expanded.

v_gene: TRBV6-4; d_gene: TRBD2; abundance: NA; j_gene: TRBJ2-3; CDR3nt: TGTGCCAGCAGTTCCCTAGCGGGGGGACCAGATACGCAGTATTTT; CDR3aa: CASSSLAGGPDTQYF
v_gene: TRBV5-1; d_gene: TRBD2; abundance: NA; j_gene: TRBJ2-5; CDR3nt: TGCGCCAGCAGCCACGAGCGGGGGGCAGAGAAGACCCAGTACTTC; CDR3aa: CASSHERGAEKTQYF
v_gene: TRBV27; d_gene: NA; abundance: NA; j_gene: TRBJ1-2; CDR3nt: TGTGCCAGCAGGAAGACAGGAGTTAACTATGGCTACACCTTC; CDR3aa: CASRKTGVNYGYTF
v_gene: TRBV29-1; d_gene: NA; abundance: few; j_gene: TRBJ1-2; CDR3nt: TGCAGCGTTGAAGGGAATGGCTACACCTTC; CDR3aa: CSVEGNGYTF
v_gene: TRBV7-9; d_gene: NA; abundance: NA; j_gene: TRBJ1-2; CDR3nt: TGTGCCAGCAGCTTATCTTCCTCTCTCGTTCACTATGGCTACACCTTC; CDR3aa: CASSLSSSLVHYGYTF
v_gene: TRBV14; d_gene: TRBD1; abundance: NA; j_gene: TRBJ2-1; CDR3nt: TGTGCCAGCAGGCGACAGGGGAGCTACTACAATGAGCAGTTCTTC; CDR3aa: CASRRQGSYYNEQFF
v_gene: TRBV6-1; d_gene: NA; abundance: NA; j_gene: TRBJ1-1; CDR3nt: TGTGCCAGTCAGCCTTTGGGGAACACTGAAGCTTTCTTT; CDR3aa: CASQPLGNTEAFF
v_gene: TRBV19; d_gene: NA; abundance: NA; j_gene: TRBJ1-2; CDR3nt: TGTGCCAGTAGTGACCCAGGGAGGGGATCCTATGGCTACACCTTC; CDR3aa: CASSDPGRGSYGYTF
v_gene: TRBV19; d_gene: NA; abundance: NA; j_gene: TRBJ2-1; CDR3nt: TGTGCCAGTAGTTACGGTTCTTACAATGAGCAGTTCTTC; CDR3aa: CASSYGSYNEQFF
v_gene: TRBV21-1; d_gene: NA; abundance: NA; j_gene: TRBJ2-3; CDR3nt: TGTGCCAGCATGCGGAAAGCGGGAGGGAGCACAGATACGCAGTATTTT; CDR3aa: CASMRKAGGSTDTQYF